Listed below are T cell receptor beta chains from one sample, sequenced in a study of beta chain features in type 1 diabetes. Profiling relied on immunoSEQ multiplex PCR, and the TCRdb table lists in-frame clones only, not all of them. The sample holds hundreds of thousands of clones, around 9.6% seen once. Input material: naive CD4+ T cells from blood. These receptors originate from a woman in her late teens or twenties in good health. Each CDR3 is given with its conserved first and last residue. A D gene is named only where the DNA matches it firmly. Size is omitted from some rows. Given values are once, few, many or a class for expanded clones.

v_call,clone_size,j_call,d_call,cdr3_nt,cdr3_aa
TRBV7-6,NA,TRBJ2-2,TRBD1,TGTGCCAGCAGCTACAGGGGGCGGGTCACCGGGGAGCTGTTTTTT,CASSYRGRVTGELFF
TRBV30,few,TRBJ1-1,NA,TGTGCCTGGGCCATCTTGAGAGGCGGCACTGAAGCTTTCTTT,CAWAILRGGTEAFF
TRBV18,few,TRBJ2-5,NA,TGTGCCAGCTCACCAACAGGGTTTCAGACCCAGTACTTC,CASSPTGFQTQYF
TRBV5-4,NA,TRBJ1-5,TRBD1,TGTGCCAGCAGCTTGGGACAGGGTGGCGATCAGCCCCAGCATTTT,CASSLGQGGDQPQHF
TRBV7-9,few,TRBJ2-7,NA,TGTGCCAGCAGCCGCGGAGTTGGGGGGATTGCCTACGAGCAGTACTTC,CASSRGVGGIAYEQYF
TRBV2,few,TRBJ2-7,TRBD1,TGTGCCAGCAGCCGGACAGGGGGCTCACACGAGCAGTACTTC,CASSRTGGSHEQYF
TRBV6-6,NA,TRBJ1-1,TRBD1,TGTGCCAGCAGAGCATACAGGGGTCGGACTGAAGCTTTCTTT,CASRAYRGRTEAFF
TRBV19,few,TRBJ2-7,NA,TGTGCCAGTAGACAGGGAGCCTACGAGCAGTACTTC,CASRQGAYEQYF
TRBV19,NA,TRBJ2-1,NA,TGTGCCACCCGGCCCCCTGAGGGAAGGTCCTACAATGAGCAGTTCTTC,CATRPPEGRSYNEQFF
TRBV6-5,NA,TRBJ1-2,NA,TGTGCCAGCAGCCTTAGCCCCCTTCCAGGGCATGGCTACACCTTC,CASSLSPLPGHGYTF
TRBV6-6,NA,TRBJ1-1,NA,TGTGCCAGCAGTTACTACTCCGGGAGAAACACTGAAGCTTTCTTT,CASSYYSGRNTEAFF
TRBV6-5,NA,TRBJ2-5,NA,TGTGCCAGCAGTTACCGAGAGACCCAGTACTTC,CASSYRETQYF
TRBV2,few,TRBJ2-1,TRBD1,TGTGCCAGCGGGACAGGATGGGATGAGCAGTTCTTC,CASGTGWDEQFF
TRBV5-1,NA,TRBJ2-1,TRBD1,TGCGCCAGCGGTCCGGGACAGGGGGGCAATGAGCAGTTCTTC,CASGPGQGGNEQFF
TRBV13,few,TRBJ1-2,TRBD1,TGTGCCAGCAGCTTCCGGACAGGGAGCTATGGCTACACCTTC,CASSFRTGSYGYTF
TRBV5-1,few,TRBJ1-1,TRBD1,TGCGCCAGCACCACTGGACAGGGAGGAACTGAAGCTTTCTTT,CASTTGQGGTEAFF
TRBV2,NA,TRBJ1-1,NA,TGTGCCAGCAGTGAACCGGTCAAGAACACTGAAGCTTTCTTT,CASSEPVKNTEAFF
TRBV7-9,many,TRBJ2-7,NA,TGTGCCAGCAGCGCGGCCTACGAGCAGTACTTC,CASSAAYEQYF
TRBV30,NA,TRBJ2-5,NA,TGTGCCTGGGACCGAGGATCGGAGACCCAGTACTTC,CAWDRGSETQYF
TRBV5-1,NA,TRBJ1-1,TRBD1,TGCGCCAGCAGCCTACGACAGGGCGGCACTGAAGCTTTCTTT,CASSLRQGGTEAFF
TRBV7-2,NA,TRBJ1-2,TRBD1,TGTGCCAGCAGCCGGGACAGCTGGTATGGCTACACCTTC,CASSRDSWYGYTF
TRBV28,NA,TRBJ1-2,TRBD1,TGTGCCAGCAGTCCTGGGACAGGGGGCCGTGGCTACACCTTC,CASSPGTGGRGYTF
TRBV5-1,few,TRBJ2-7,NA,TGCGCCAGCAGCCCTGAGAACTACGAGCAGTACTTC,CASSPENYEQYF
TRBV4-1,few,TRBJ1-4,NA,TGCGCCAGCAGCCAAGTAGCTGGGAGTAATGAAAAACTGTTTTTT,CASSQVAGSNEKLFF
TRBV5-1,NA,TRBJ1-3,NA,TGCGCCAGCAGCTTGGTCCCAGGGCGAAACACCATATATTTT,CASSLVPGRNTIYF
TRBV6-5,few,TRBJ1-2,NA,TGTGCCAGCGGGGGGGCGAAGTGGAGTGGCTACACCTTC,CASGGAKWSGYTF